This TCR beta chain appears in the sequencing data of a study of shared clonotypes between healthy human individuals (TCRdb year 2020). Some background on the complete study: A few men and a couple of women, aged 18 to 49 years, made up the cohort. For each donor, three plates each were used for CD4 naive and CD4 memory, two plates were used for CD8 naive, and one plate was used for CD8 memory. The study deeply sequenced blood TCR repertoires of five healthy adults to estimate repertoire size and the extent of clonotype sharing between individuals. Libraries were prepared and TCR repertoires were sequenced by different laboratories using diverse techniques, in order to increase sequencing depth and limit assay-specific biases. Leukapheresis yielded between about 0.94 and 10 billion PBMCs per donor.

Using the deep immunoSEQ assay, multiplex PCR amplified TCR CDR3 regions from genomic DNA. For each cell subset, the extracted genomic DNA was distributed evenly across all wells of several immunoSEQ 96-well plates, and each plate served as one replicate. For sorted subsets, approximately 190 ng genomic DNA, equal to about 30,000 T cell genomes, was loaded into each replicate PCR. Purified libraries were quantified with a Qubit 3.0 fluorometer, sized on a Bioanalyzer 2100, and re-quantified with the KAPA Library Quantification kit. Every immunoSEQ 96-well plate was sequenced on a dedicated single-read 150-cycle Illumina NextSeq 550 flow cell. On the study's bioinformatics: The immunoSEQ output contained only junctional sequences without quality scores, so filtering could not match that applied to full-length reads. To assign V/J genes and CDR3, sequences were annotated using PyIR, a Python wrapper for IgBLAST v1.9, with IMGT germline references. Reads were removed for weak V/J assignments (E-value above 1e-6), missing CDR3, stop codons, out-of-frame junctions, or ambiguous translated residues. V3J clonotypes were defined by identical inferred V gene, J gene, and CDR3 amino acid sequence. To compute the percentage overlap between repertoires, the number of shared unique clonotypes was divided by the size of the smaller repertoire. Three approaches were used to assess repertoire richness: RTK rarefaction, the Chao1 estimator, and Recon v2.1 estimates of unobserved clonotypes. Generation probabilities were computed with OLGA for all TCRbeta clonotypes obtained by the gDNA method from a few donors. TCRdb took this table from immuneACCESS and kept in-frame rearrangements with V and J called. Such tables lack part of the clones; where checked against another copy, unresolved V genes explain under half of the gap, and the rest is unexplained. The DNA gave D and trimming, while V, J and clone size come from that table. The table for this sample lists around 1.9 million clones; 90% to 95% of them were counted only once. The ten largest clones add up to roughly 1.7% of the sample.

For the CD8 naive samples, CD45RO-negative cells were positively selected for CCR7, yielding a CD45RA+CCR7+ population from which TemRA cells were excluded. The donors were healthy, HIV-negative adults with no recently reported acute infections or vaccinations. Only Caucasian adults living in Nashville, Tennessee, USA were represented among the donors. Blood was obtained by leukapheresis, after which PBMCs were separated by Ficoll-Histopaque density gradient centrifugation and cryopreserved in liquid nitrogen vapor phase. Analytical flow cytometry was used to check the purity and quantity of every magnetically sorted T cell population. Each sorted fraction had its genomic DNA isolated and then quantified by UV absorbance on a Nanodrop 2000c. As concerns this clone: It lacks a known antigen. Base qualities are not provided; no much larger clone lies one nucleotide away.

The paper as a whole reports these results and caveats: Naive subsets generally had larger estimated clonotype richness than memory subsets. Across a few donors, approximately 5% of naive CD4, 3% to 3.5% of naive CD8, 2.3% of memory CD4, and about 0.4% of memory CD8 clonotypes were shared. Rarefaction of sorted-subset datasets indicated incomplete sequencing despite the large sequencing depth. Compared with non-shared clonotypes, the clonotypes found in all four sorted-subset donors had higher generation probabilities. Pairwise subsampling indicated that sequencing depth was expected to affect the degree of clonotype sharing among donors. The genetic and exposure-history diversity represented was limited by the small number of donors. Only blood was sampled, and tissue TCR repertoires likely differ from those in blood.

Its CDR3 holds 15 amino acids, cysteine through phenylalanine. This entry keeps only the CDR3 DNA: 45 bases, framed from base 1. Sequences SGDLS (CDR1) and YYNGEE (CDR2) are obtained from the germline V gene. The junction shows trimming of 5 bases on V and 1 base on J, plus 14 bases between the germline ends. The clonotype originates from a man aged 18 to 29 in good health. Some clones in this sample may be carry-over from other donors' samples. Material: naive CD8+ T cells from PBMCs. Read against the paper, the sample's cell subset or site label means: CD45RA+CCR7+. The chain is assembled from TRBV9 and TRBJ2-3; the D gene is tentatively TRBD1 or TRBD2, each matching 5 bases. The bases are TGTGCCAGCAGGCCACTGCTGGGGGGCACAGATACGCAGTATTTT. The translation is CASRPLLGGTDTQYF.